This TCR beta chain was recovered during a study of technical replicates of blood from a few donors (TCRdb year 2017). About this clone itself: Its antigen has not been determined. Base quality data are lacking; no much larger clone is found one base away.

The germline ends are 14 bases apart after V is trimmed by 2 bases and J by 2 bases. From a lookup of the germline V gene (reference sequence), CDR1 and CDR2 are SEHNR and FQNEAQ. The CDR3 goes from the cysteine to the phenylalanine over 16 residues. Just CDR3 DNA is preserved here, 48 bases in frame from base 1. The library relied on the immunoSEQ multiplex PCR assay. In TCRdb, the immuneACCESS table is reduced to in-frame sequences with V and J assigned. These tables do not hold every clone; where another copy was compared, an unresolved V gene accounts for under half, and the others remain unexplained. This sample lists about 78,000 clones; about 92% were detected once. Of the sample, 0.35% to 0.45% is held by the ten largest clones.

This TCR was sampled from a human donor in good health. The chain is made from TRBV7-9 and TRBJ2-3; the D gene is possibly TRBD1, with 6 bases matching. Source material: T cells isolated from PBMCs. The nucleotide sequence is TGTGCCAGCAGCTTATACAGGGCACTTTTCACAGATACGCAGTATTTT. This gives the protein CASSLYRALFTDTQYF.